These T cell receptor beta chains were read from a single sample in a study of post-analysis software for immune sequencing data. TCRdb re-analysed the PCR reads in MiXCR, keeping a single row per CDR3 protein. The sample lists 350,000 to 450,000 distinct CDR3 sequences, less than 35% occurring once. The specimen was blood. Every receptor here comes from a girl between 10 and 17 years old with multiple sclerosis. Both conserved end residues are part of each CDR3. D genes are given only for firm matches.

.	TRBJ1-5	TRBV4-3	CASSQVFSNQLQHF
.	.	TRBV5-6	CASSPLGKTTYEQYF
TRBD2	.	TRBV7-2	CASSVSGGRETQYF
.	TRBJ1-1	TRBV5-1	CASSLAVLETTEAFF
.	TRBJ2-1	TRBV7-2	CASRSAIYNEQFF
TRBD1	TRBJ1-5	TRBV6-1	CASSERLDRENQPQHF
.	TRBJ1-5	TRBV4-2	CASSQDAGRFNNQPQHF
.	TRBJ1-4	TRBV11-1	CASSLGEFIQTSQLASEKLFF
.	TRBJ2-5	TRBV12-3/TRBV12-4	CASSQLGVGGILETQYF
.	.	TRBV4-2	CASSQGLEGFYEQYF
TRBD1	TRBJ2-7	TRBV3-1	CASSQSYRGDSYEQYF
.	TRBJ1-2	TRBV18	CASSPTALWDYGYTF
.	TRBJ1-2	TRBV15	CATSREYQTNYGYTF
.	TRBJ2-2	TRBV28	CASSRTANTGELFF
.	.	TRBV6-2/TRBV6-3	CASSYSNAGKTQYF
.	TRBJ2-1	TRBV29-1	CSPVGGEGNEQFF
TRBD1	TRBJ2-7	TRBV13	CASSSPTGGPYEQYF
.	TRBJ2-1	TRBV20-1	CSARGPLGTQYNGQFF
.	TRBJ2-3	TRBV3-1	CASTREGTDTQYF
.	TRBJ2-2	TRBV12-3/TRBV12-4	CASSLGGQVTGELFF
.	TRBJ1-6	TRBV15	CATSRDRPGDSPLHF
TRBD2	.	TRBV14	CASRKRGTYEQYF
.	TRBJ2-7	TRBV10-3	CAISERAGFGNGDEQYF
.	TRBJ1-2	TRBV9	CASSVEGRGSGHTF
TRBD2	TRBJ2-7	TRBV5-1	CASSYGLAAGASYEQYF
TRBD2	TRBJ2-3	TRBV7-3	CASSPTSGDTDTQYF
.	TRBJ2-7	TRBV7-9	CASSLDSHGQYF
TRBD2	TRBJ2-1	TRBV7-9	CASSLGGYDNEQFF
.	TRBJ2-7	TRBV5-1	CASSLEDVGPYEQYF
.	TRBJ2-5	TRBV20-1	CSARDRNGQETQYF
.	TRBJ2-7	TRBV7-8	CASSFPQGHLKAYEQYF
.	TRBJ1-2	TRBV6-2/TRBV6-3	CASSYSPGRGKNYGYTF
TRBD1	TRBJ2-1	TRBV10-1	CASSAQGVSEQFF
TRBD1	TRBJ1-1	TRBV6-9	CASRRDRALAFF
TRBD1	TRBJ1-5	TRBV20-1	CSARNILQGTAQPQHF
.	TRBJ2-3	TRBV4-3	CASSQVGWGGLRDTQYF
.	TRBJ1-1	TRBV6-2/TRBV6-3	CASSYLPPTGNTEAFF